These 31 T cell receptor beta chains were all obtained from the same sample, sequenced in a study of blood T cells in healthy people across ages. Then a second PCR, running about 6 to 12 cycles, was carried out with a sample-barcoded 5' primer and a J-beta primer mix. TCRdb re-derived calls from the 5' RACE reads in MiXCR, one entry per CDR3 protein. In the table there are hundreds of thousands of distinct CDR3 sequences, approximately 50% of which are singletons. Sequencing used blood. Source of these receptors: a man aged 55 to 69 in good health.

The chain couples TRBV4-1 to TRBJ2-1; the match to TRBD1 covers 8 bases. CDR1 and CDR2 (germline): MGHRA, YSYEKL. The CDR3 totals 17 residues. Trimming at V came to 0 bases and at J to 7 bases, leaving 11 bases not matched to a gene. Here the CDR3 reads CASSQEGRRGPLNEQFF. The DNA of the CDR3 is TGCGCCAGCAGCCAAGAGGGTCGCAGGGGGCCCCTTAATGAGCAGTTCTTC.

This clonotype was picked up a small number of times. The CDR3 protein is CASSQPTGSRSYNEQFF. For the CDR3, the DNA is TGCGCCAGCAGCCAACCCACAGGGTCACGGTCCTACAATGAGCAGTTCTTC. V usage is TRBV4-1 and J usage is TRBJ2-1; TRBD1 is a possible D gene (6 bases). Germline-derived CDR1 and CDR2 are MGHRA and YSYEKL. The CDR3 is made up of 17 amino acids. Trimming removed 2 bases at V and 1 base at J, with 15 bases between.

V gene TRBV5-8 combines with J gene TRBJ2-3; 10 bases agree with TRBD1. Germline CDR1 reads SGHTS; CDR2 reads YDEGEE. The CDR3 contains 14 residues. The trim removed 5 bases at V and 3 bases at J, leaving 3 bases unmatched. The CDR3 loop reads CASRWDRGTDTQYF. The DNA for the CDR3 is TGTGCCAGCAGGTGGGACAGGGGAACAGATACGCAGTATTTT.

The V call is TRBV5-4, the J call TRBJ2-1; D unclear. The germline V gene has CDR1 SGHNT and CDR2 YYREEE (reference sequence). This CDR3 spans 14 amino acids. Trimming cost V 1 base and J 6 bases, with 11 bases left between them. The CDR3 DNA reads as TGTGCCAGCAGCTTGTCTGGGCGCACCAATGAGCAGTTCTTC. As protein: CASSLSGRTNEQFF.

CDR3 bases: TGTGCCAGCAGCTTCGGCCAGGGGGCGATTTATTCACCCCTCCACTTT. As protein: CASSFGQGAIYSPLHF. The chain joins TRBV5-4 to TRBJ1-6; 8 bases line up with TRBD1. The CDR3 sequence is 16 residues long. Trimming cost V 2 bases and J 8 bases; bases outside gene matches: 9. CDR1 SGHNT and CDR2 YYREEE come from the germline V gene (reference sequence).

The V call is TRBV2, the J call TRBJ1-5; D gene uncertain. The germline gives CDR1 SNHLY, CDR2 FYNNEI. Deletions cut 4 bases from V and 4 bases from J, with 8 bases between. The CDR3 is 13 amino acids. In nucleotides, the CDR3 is TGTGCCAGCAGTGTAGAAAGGAATCAGCCCCAGCATTTT. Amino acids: CASSVERNQPQHF.

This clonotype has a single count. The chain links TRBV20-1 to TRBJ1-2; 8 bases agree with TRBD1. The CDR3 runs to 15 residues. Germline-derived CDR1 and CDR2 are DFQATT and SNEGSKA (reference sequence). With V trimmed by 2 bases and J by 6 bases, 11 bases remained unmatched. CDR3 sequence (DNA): TGCAGTGCTAGACACACCCTCAGGGGGCTGAATGGCTACACCTTC. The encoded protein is CSARHTLRGLNGYTF.

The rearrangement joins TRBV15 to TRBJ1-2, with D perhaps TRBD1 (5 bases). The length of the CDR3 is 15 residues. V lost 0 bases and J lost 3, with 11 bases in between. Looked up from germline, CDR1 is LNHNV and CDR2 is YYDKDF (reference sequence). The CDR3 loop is CATSREPGPYYGYTF. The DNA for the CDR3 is TGTGCCACCAGCAGAGAGCCGGGGCCCTACTATGGCTACACCTTC. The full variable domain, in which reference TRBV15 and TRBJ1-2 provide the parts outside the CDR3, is DAMVIQNPRYQVTQFGKPVTLSCSQTLNHNVMYWYQQKSSQAPKLLFHYYDKDFNNEADTPDNFQSRRPNTSFCFLDIRSPGLGDTAMYLCATSREPGPYYGYTFGSGTRLTVV.

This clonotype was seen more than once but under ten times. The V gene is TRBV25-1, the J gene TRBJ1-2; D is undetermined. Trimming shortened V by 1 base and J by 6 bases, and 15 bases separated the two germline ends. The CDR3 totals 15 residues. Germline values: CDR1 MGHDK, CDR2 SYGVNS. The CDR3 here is CASSEFPEKGNGYTF. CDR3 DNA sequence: TGTGCCAGCAGTGAATTTCCGGAAAAAGGAAATGGCTACACCTTC.

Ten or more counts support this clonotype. The DNA for the CDR3 is TGTGCCAGCGGGGGAGGGGATGAGCAGTTCTTC. It encodes CASGGGDEQFF. The rearrangement uses TRBV12-3 or TRBV12-4 and TRBJ2-1; TRBD2 agrees at 7 bases. The CDR3 runs to 11 residues. J was trimmed by 8 bases and V by 8 bases; bases with no gene match: 3.

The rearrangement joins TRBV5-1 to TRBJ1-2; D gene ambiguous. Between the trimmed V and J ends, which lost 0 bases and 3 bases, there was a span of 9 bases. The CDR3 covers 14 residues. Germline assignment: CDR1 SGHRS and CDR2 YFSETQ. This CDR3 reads CASSLGARDYGYTF. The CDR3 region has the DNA TGCGCCAGCAGCTTGGGGGCGAGGGACTATGGCTACACCTTC.

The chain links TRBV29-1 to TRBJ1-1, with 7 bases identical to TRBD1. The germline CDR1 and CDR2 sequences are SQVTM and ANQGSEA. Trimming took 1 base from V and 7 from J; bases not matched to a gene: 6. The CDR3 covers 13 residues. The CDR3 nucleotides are TGCAGCGTTGAAGTCGGGACAGATGGTGAAGCTTTCTTT. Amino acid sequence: CSVEVGTDGEAFF.

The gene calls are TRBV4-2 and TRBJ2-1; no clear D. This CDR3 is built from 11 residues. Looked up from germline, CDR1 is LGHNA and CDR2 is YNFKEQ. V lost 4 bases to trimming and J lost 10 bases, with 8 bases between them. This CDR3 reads CASSRQEEQFF. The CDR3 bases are TGTGCCAGCAGCCGCCAGGAGGAGCAGTTCTTC.

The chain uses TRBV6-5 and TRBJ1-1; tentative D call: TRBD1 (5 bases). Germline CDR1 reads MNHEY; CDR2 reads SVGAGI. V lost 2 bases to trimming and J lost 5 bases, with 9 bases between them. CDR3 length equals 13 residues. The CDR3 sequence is CASSYGARTEAFF. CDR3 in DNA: TGTGCCAGCAGTTACGGGGCCAGAACTGAAGCTTTCTTT.

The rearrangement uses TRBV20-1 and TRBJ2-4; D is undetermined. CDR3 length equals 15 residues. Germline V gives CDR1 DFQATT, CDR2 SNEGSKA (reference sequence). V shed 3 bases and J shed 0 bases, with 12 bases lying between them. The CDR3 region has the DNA TGCAGTGCTAGTCCTGCTACATTAGCCAAAAACATTCAGTACTTC. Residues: CSASPATLAKNIQYF.

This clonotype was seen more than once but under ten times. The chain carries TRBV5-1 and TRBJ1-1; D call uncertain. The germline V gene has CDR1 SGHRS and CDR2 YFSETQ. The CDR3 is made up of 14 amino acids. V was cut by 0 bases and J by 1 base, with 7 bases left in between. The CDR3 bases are TGCGCCAGCAGCTTGGAGACATGGAACACTGAAGCTTTCTTT. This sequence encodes CASSLETWNTEAFF.

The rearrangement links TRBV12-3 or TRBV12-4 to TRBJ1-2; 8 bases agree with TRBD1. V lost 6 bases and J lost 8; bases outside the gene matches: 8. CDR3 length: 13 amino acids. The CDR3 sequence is CASSQDRVKGYTF. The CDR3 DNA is TGTGCCAGCAGCCAGGACAGGGTAAAAGGCTACACCTTC.

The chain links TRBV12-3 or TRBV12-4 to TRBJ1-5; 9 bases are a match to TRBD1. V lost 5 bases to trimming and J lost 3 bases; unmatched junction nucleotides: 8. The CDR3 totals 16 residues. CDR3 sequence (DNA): TGTGCCAGCAGTCCGGGACAGGGCGGTATCAATCAGCCCCAGCATTTT. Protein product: CASSPGQGGINQPQHF.

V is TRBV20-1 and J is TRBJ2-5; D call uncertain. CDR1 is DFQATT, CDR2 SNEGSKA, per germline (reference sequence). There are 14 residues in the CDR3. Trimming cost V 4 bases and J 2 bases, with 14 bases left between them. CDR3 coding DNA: TGCAGTGCTAAGCCCGGCCGATCGCAAGAGACCCAGTACTTC. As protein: CSAKPGRSQETQYF.

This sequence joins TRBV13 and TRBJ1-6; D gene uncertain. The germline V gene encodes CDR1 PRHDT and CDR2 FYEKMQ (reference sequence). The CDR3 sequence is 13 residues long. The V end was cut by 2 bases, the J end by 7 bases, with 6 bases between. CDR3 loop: CASSLRRNSPLHF. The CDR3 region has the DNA TGTGCCAGCAGCTTACGGAGGAATTCACCCCTCCACTTT.

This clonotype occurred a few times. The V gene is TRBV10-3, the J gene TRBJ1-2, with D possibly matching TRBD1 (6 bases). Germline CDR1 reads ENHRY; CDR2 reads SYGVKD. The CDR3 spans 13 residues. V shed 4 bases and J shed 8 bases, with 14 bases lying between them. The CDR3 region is CAISGERTGGYTF. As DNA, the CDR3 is TGTGCCATCAGTGGAGAGCGTACAGGGGGCTACACCTTC.

CDR3 amino acids: CATSDRGDQPQHF. The CDR3 DNA reads TGTGCCACCAGTGACCGGGGAGATCAGCCCCAGCATTTT. The chain couples TRBV24-1 to TRBJ1-5; D not certain. Trimming took 4 bases from V and 5 from J, leaving 8 bases between them. CDR3 length equals 13 residues. Germline V CDR1 and CDR2: KGHDR, SFDVKD.

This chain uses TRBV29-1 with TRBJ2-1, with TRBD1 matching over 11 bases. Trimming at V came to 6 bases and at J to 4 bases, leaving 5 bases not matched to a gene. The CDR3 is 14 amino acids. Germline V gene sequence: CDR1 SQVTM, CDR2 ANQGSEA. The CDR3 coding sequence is TGCAGCGTGACCGGGACAGGGGGTTACAATGAGCAGTTCTTC. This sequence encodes CSVTGTGGYNEQFF.

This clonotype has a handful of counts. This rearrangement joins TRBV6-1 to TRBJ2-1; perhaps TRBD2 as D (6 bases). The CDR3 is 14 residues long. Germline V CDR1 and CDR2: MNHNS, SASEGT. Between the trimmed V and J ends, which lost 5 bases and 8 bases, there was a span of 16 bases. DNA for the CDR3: TGTGCCAGCAGTCGCAGGGAGGAAGGGGATGAGCAGTTCTTC. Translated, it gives CASSRREEGDEQFF.

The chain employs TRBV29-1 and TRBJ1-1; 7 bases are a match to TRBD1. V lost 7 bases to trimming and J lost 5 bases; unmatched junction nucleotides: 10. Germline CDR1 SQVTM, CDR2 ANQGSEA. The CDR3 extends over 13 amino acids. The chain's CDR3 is CSGRQGSFTEAFF. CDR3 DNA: TGCAGCGGGCGACAGGGAAGTTTTACTGAAGCTTTCTTT.

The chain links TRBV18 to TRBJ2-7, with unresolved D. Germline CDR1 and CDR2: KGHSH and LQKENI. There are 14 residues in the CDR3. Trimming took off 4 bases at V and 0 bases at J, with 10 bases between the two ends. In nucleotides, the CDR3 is TGTGCCAGCTCACTTGGGTTTAGCTCCTACGAGCAGTACTTC. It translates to CASSLGFSSYEQYF.

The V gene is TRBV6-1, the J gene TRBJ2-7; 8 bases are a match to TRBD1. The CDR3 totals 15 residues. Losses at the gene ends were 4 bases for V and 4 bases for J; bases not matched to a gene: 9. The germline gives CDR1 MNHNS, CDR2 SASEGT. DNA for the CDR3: TGTGCCAGCAGTGGCGGACAGGGACCGCAGTACGAGCAGTACTTC. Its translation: CASSGGQGPQYEQYF.

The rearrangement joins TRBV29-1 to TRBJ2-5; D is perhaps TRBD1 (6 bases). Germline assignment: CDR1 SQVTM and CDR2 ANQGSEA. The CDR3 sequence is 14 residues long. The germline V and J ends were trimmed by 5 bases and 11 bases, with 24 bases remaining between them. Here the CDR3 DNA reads TGCAGCGTTACACAGGGCGCTCGGGAAAGGGGGCAGTACTTC. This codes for CSVTQGARERGQYF.

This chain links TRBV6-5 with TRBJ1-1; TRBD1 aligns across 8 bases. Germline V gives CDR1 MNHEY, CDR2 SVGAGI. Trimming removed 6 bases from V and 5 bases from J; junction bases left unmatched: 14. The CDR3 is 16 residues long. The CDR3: CASSPLSGQGGTEAFF. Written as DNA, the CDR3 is TGTGCCAGCAGCCCCCTCAGCGGACAGGGAGGGACTGAAGCTTTCTTT.

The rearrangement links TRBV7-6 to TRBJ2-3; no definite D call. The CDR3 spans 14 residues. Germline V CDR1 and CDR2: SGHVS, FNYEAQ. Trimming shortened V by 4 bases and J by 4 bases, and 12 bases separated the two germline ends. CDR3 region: CASSYLGPPDTQYF. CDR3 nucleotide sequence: TGTGCCAGCAGCTATCTAGGTCCCCCAGATACGCAGTATTTT.

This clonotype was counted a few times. The CDR3, as DNA: TGTGCCAGCAGCTACCGGACTAGCGGGGGGGTTAACACCGGGGAGCTGTTTTTT. Encoded protein: CASSYRTSGGVNTGELFF. The genes are TRBV6-2 or TRBV6-3 and TRBJ2-2, with 15 positions matching TRBD2. Germline assignment: CDR1 MNHEY and CDR2 SVGEGT. This CDR3 region has 18 residues. V shed 6 bases, J shed 2 bases, and the junction held 7 bases outside the gene matches.